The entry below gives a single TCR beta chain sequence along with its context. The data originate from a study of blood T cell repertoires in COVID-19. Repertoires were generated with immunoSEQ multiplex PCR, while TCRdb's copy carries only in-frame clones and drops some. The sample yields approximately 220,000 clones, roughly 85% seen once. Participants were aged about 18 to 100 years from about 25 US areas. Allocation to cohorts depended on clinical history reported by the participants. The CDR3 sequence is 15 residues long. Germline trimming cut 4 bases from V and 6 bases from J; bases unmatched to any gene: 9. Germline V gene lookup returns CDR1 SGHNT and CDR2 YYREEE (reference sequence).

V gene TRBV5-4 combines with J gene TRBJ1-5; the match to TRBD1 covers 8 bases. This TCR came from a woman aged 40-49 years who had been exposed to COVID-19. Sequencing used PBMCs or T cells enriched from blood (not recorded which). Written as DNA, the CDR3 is TGTGCCAGCAGCCAAGACAGGGGTGGAGGTCAGCCCCAGCATTTT. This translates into CASSQDRGGGQPQHF.